This TCR beta chain was profiled in a study of T cell responses to AZD1222 COVID-19 vaccine. Germline V gives CDR1 SGHVS, CDR2 FNYEAQ. J lost 4 bases, V lost 4 bases, and 4 bases had no gene match. The CDR3 runs to 15 residues. Findings and caveats of the study: Of spike-specific TCRs, nearly half reportedly target regions left unmutated in variants. A mostly white British donor set with more females was recruited, and clonal diversity was possibly underestimated.

Profiling relied on immunoSEQ multiplex PCR, and the TCRdb table lists in-frame clones only, not all of them. The sample lists fewer than 120,000 clones, roughly 89% occurring once. Points on this clone: Its antigen remains unknown.

This chain links TRBV7-6 with TRBJ2-7; 13 nucleotides agree with TRBD2. The clonotype comes from an adult who received the AZD1222 COVID-19 vaccine. Specimen: peripheral blood, collected 28 days after the second AZD1222 dose. The CDR3 coding sequence is TGTGCCAGCAGCTCACTAGCGGGAGGGCGGTACGAGCAGTACTTC. Its protein product is CASSSLAGGRYEQYF.